Below are 9 T cell receptor beta chains sequenced from a single sample in a study of PD-L1 blockade in urothelial cancer. TCRdb's table, derived via immunoSEQ multiplex PCR, lists solely in-frame clones and lacks some. In the table there are 55,000 to 85,000 clones, around 90% of which are singletons. Sequencing was performed on PBMCs, taken around atezolizumab (anti-PD-L1) treatment. The source of these receptors is a man aged 55 to 70 with urothelial cancer.

The V and J genes are TRBV9 and TRBJ1-6, with D uncertain. The CDR3 runs to 18 residues. Germline values: CDR1 SGDLS, CDR2 YYNGEE. Between the trimmed V and J ends, which lost 3 bases and 7 bases, there was a span of 23 bases. CDR3 region: CASSATSGGSSKNSPLHF. DNA of the CDR3: TGTGCCAGCAGCGCCACATCCGGCGGGAGTTCCAAGAATTCACCCCTCCACTTT.

The V gene is TRBV5-4, the J gene TRBJ2-3; 8 nucleotides match TRBD1. Germline values: CDR1 SGHNT, CDR2 YYREEE (reference sequence). The CDR3 sequence is 14 residues long. J lost 3 bases, V lost 2 bases, and 2 bases had no gene match. CDR3 coding DNA: TGTGCCAGCAGCTTCAGACAGGGGACAGATACGCAGTATTTT. Encoded protein: CASSFRQGTDTQYF.

The chain joins TRBV30 to TRBJ2-1, with 12 bases that match TRBD2. Germline lookup yields CDR1 GTSNPN and CDR2 SVGIG (reference sequence). The ends lost 0 bases at V and 7 bases at J; junction bases unmatched: 4. This CDR3 is 15 amino acids long. The CDR3 sequence: CAWSVGLAGQNEQFF. Written as DNA, the CDR3 is TGTGCCTGGAGTGTAGGACTAGCGGGGCAGAATGAGCAGTTCTTC. The variable domain in full, with the rest retrieved from reference TRBV30 and TRBJ2-1, is SQTIHQWPATLVQPVGSPLSLECTVEGTSNPNLYWYRQAAGRGLQLLFYSVGIGQISSEVPQNLSASRPQDRQFILSSKKLLLSDSGFYLCAWSVGLAGQNEQFFGPGTRLTVL.

The chain links TRBV9 to TRBJ2-1, with 11 bases aligning to TRBD2. The germline V gene has CDR1 SGDLS and CDR2 YYNGEE. The CDR3 runs to 15 residues. V lost 4 bases, J lost 4 bases, and 4 bases stayed unmatched. The CDR3 is CASSPLAGAYNEQFF. The CDR3 bases are TGTGCCAGCAGCCCACTAGCGGGGGCGTACAATGAGCAGTTCTTC.

The chain uses TRBV6-4 and TRBJ2-3, with TRBD2 matching over 10 bases. The V segment lost 5 bases and the J segment 5 bases; nucleotides outside the gene matches: 7. The germline V gene encodes CDR1 MRHNA and CDR2 SNTAGT. There are 15 residues in the CDR3. CDR3 amino acids: CASSISGGPLDTQYF. CDR3 DNA: TGTGCCAGCAGTATTAGCGGGGGGCCCCTAGATACGCAGTATTTT.

The V gene is TRBV7-9, the J gene TRBJ2-1, with D perhaps TRBD2 (6 bases). CDR3 length equals 12 residues. V lost 2 bases, J lost 13 bases, and 12 bases lay in between. Germline V gives CDR1 SEHNR, CDR2 FQNEAQ (reference sequence). The CDR3 spells CASSLSGGEQFF. The DNA of the CDR3 is TGTGCCAGCAGCTTATCCGGGGGTGAACAGTTCTTC.

This chain links TRBV4-1 with TRBJ2-3; unclear D gene. V dropped 1 base and J dropped 1 base, with 12 bases sitting between them. The CDR3 spans 16 residues. Germline V gene sequence: CDR1 MGHRA, CDR2 YSYEKL. CDR3 DNA: TGCGCCAGCAGCCAAGGTAGTTCCCCCGGCACAGATACGCAGTATTTT. It is translated as CASSQGSSPGTDTQYF.

The rearrangement links TRBV6-6 to TRBJ2-7; no clear D. This CDR3 region has 15 residues. V shed 0 bases and J shed 3 bases, with 12 bases lying between them. The germline gives CDR1 MNHNY, CDR2 SVGAGI (reference sequence). The DNA of the CDR3 is TGTGCCAGCAGTTACTCGATGGGCTCGAACTACGAGCAGTACTTC. Translating it yields CASSYSMGSNYEQYF.

The chain recombines TRBV19 with TRBJ2-7; D perhaps matches TRBD1 (6 bases). Looked up from germline, CDR1 is LNHDA and CDR2 is SQIVND (reference sequence). The CDR3 totals 13 residues. Trimming removed 2 bases from V and 5 bases from J, with 10 bases in between. The CDR3 region has the DNA TGTGCCAGTAGTATACAGGGGCTGAACGAGCAGTACTTC. Residues: CASSIQGLNEQYF.